The present T cell receptor beta chain was sequenced within a study of siplizumab effects on memory and regulatory T cells. Using immunoSEQ multiplex PCR, the repertoire was profiled, and TCRdb retains in-frame clones only, with some absent. The sample contains 90,000 to 110,000 clones, 90% to 95% of which appear only once. CDR3 length: 15 residues. In germline, CDR1 is SGHVS, CDR2 FQNEAQ. After removal of 5 bases from V and 3 bases from J, the junction contained 6 bases not matched to a gene. Material for sequencing was CD4+ T cells sorted from blood. This clonotype was sampled from a human donor in good health. This sequence joins TRBV7-8 and TRBJ2-3; TRBD2 aligns across 9 bases. CDR3 protein: CASSTRGGTTDTQYF. CDR3 bases: TGTGCCAGCAGCACGCGGGGGGGGACGACAGATACGCAGTATTTT. Full variable domain (remainder filled in from reference TRBV7-8 and TRBJ2-3): GAGVSQSPRYKVAKRGQDVALRCDPISGHVSLFWYQQALGQGPEFLTYFQNEAQLDKSGLPSDRFFAERPEGSVSTLKIQRTQQEDSAVYLCASSTRGGTTDTQYFGPGTRLTVL.